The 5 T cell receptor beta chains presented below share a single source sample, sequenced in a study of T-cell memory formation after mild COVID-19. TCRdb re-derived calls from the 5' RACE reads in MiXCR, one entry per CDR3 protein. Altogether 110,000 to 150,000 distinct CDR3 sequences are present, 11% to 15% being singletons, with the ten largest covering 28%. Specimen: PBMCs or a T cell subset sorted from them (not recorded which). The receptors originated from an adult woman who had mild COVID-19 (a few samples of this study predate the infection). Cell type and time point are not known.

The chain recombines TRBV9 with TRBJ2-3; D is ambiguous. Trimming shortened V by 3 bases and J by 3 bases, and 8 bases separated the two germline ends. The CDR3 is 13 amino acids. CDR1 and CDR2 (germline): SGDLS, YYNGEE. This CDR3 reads CASSGARTDTQYF. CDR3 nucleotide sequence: TGTGCCAGCAGCGGCGCCAGAACAGATACGCAGTATTTT.

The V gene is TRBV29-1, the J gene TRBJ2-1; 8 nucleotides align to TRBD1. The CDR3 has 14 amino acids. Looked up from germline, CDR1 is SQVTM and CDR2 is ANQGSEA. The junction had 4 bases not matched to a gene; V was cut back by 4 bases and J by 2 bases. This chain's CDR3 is CSVVTGEAYNEQFF. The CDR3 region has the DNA TGCAGCGTTGTGACAGGGGAGGCCTACAATGAGCAGTTCTTC.

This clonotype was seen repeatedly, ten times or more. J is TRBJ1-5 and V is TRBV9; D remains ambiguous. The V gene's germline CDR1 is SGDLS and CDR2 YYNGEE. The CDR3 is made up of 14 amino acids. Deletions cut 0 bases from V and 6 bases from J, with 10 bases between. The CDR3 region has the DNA TGTGCCAGCAGCGTAGAAGGGAAGAGTCAGCCCCAGCATTTT. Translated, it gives CASSVEGKSQPQHF.

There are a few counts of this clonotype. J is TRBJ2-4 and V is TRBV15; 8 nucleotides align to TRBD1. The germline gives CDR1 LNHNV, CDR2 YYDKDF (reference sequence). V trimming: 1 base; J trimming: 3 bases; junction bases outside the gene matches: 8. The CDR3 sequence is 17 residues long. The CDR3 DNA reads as TGTGCCACCAGCAGAGCCCGGACAGGGTTCGGCAAAAACATTCAGTACTTC. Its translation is CATSRARTGFGKNIQYF.

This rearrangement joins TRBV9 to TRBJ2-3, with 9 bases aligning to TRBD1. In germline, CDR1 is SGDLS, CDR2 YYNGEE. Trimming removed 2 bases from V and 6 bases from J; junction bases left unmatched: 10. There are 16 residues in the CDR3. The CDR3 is CASSVDRGHSPDTQYF. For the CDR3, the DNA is TGTGCCAGCAGCGTGGACAGGGGCCACAGCCCCGATACGCAGTATTTT.